This TCR beta chain was retrieved from a study of blood T cell repertoires in COVID-19. This CDR3 is built from 13 residues. The V and J ends lost 3 bases and 4 bases respectively, with 9 bases between them. Per the germline V gene, CDR1 is KGHSH and CDR2 is LQKENI. Profiling relied on immunoSEQ multiplex PCR, and the TCRdb table lists in-frame clones only, not all of them. This table has about 84,000 clones, 80% to 90% appearing once. This clone has only one observation. The sequence was obtained from a woman over 75 with acute or convalescent COVID-19. Sequencing input: peripheral blood. This chain joins TRBV18 and TRBJ1-1; D not certain. CDR3 DNA: TGTGCCAGCTCACCGGTCGAGGGCACTGAAGCTTTCTTT. Its protein is CASSPVEGTEAFF.